This record looks at one TCR beta chain sequence and its context. Recovered status applied to Cohort 3 donors who had two consecutive negative PCRs. It also applied to those with clearance or with symptom resolution. The sample is drawn from a study of blood T cell repertoires in COVID-19. At the level of the study: T cells, B-cell-depleted T cells, or PBMCs provided the cDNA or gDNA that served as material.

Original methodology: Cell counts per sample came from amplifying reference gene primers. Sequenced by immunoSEQ multiplex PCR; TCRdb stores in-frame clones only, minus some. V and J calls and clone size come straight from that table; D and trimming were deduced from the DNA. In the table there are roughly 230,000 clones, approximately 83% of which are singletons. This receptor was taken from a man aged 45 to 65 who had recovered from COVID-19. The sequencing input was PBMCs or T cells enriched from blood (not recorded which).

The CDR3 is CASSPRLAGADTQYF. Here the CDR3 DNA reads TGTGCCAGCAGTCCGAGACTAGCGGGAGCCGATACGCAGTATTTT. The chain recombines TRBV7-2 with TRBJ2-3; TRBD2 aligns across 12 bases. The J segment lost 6 bases and the V segment lost 6 bases, leaving 7 bases of the junction unmatched. The germline gives CDR1 SGHTA, CDR2 FQGNSA. This CDR3 spans 15 amino acids.